Below, 14 T cell receptor beta chains from the same sample are listed, as sequenced in a study of spatial heterogeneity in lung cancer. Findings and limits, study-wide: Within tumors, counts of expanded alpha and beta TCRs tracked tumor mutation counts.

This sample's time point: sample taken at primary tumor resection. TCRdb re-analysed the 5' RACE reads in MiXCR, keeping a single row per CDR3 protein. The sample shows roughly 28,000 distinct CDR3 sequences, roughly 7.1% of them seen only once. Their cognate antigens are unknown. The specimen was lung tumor tissue, collected at surgery. All receptors derive from a male donor with early-stage non-small cell lung cancer.

This clonotype was counted many times. The V gene is TRBV10-3, the J gene TRBJ2-2; TRBD1 is a possible D gene (5 bases). This CDR3 contains 17 residues. Germline V lookup: CDR1 ENHRY, CDR2 SYGVKD. The germline V and J ends were trimmed by 6 bases and 1 base, with 18 bases remaining between them. This chain's CDR3 is CAIRTTIGQLNTGELFF. CDR3 coding DNA: TGTGCCATCAGGACAACAATCGGACAACTGAACACCGGGGAGCTGTTTTTT.

This clonotype was counted between two and nine times. The rearrangement joins TRBV7-6 to TRBJ1-1; D unclear. The germline CDR1 and CDR2 sequences are SGHVS and FNYEAQ. Trimming cost V 1 base and J 10 bases, with 10 bases left between them. This CDR3 contains 12 residues. CDR3 nucleotide sequence: TGTGCCAGCAGCTTAGGAGGGTCCATAGCTTTCTTT. It translates to CASSLGGSIAFF.

This clonotype was seen repeatedly, ten times or more. The CDR3 loop is CASIPERGGIRNEQFF. The CDR3 coding sequence is TGTGCCAGCATCCCCGAGCGGGGGGGCATTCGGAATGAGCAGTTCTTC. This chain links TRBV6-2 or TRBV6-3 with TRBJ2-1, with TRBD2 matching over 10 bases. Trimming at V came to 7 bases and at J to 7 bases, leaving 13 bases not matched to a gene. CDR1 is MNHEY and CDR2 is SVGEGT in the germline V gene. The CDR3 is made up of 16 amino acids.

This clonotype has ten or more counts. The chain couples TRBV4-2 to TRBJ2-3; D is undetermined. In germline, CDR1 is LGHNA, CDR2 YNFKEQ. Trimming left V 0 bases short and J 5 bases short, with 12 bases between. There are 15 residues in the CDR3. CDR3 residues: CASSQETNVGDTQYF. The CDR3, as DNA: TGTGCCAGCAGCCAAGAAACTAATGTGGGAGATACGCAGTATTTT.

This clonotype is categorized as medium-sized (0.01 to 0.1%). The chain uses TRBV7-6 and TRBJ2-5; unclear D gene. There are 13 residues in the CDR3. V was clipped by 3 bases and J by 2 bases, with 7 bases between them. Germline V CDR1 and CDR2: SGHVS, FNYEAQ. As DNA, the CDR3 is TGTGCCAGCAGCTTTACTTGGCAAGAGACCCAGTACTTC. Its protein product is CASSFTWQETQYF.

V and J are TRBV7-2 and TRBJ2-7; no clear D gene. The V end was cut by 6 bases, the J end by 1 base, with 7 bases between. Germline CDR1 SGHTA, CDR2 FQGNSA. This CDR3 is 12 amino acids long. Here the CDR3 reads CASSLNSYEQYF. Here the CDR3 DNA reads TGTGCCAGCAGTCTTAATTCCTACGAGCAGTACTTC.

This clonotype was recorded at least ten times. V is TRBV4-3 and J is TRBJ2-7; TRBD1 matches at 9 bases. Trimming cost V 3 bases and J 3 bases; bases outside gene matches: 9. Germline lookup yields CDR1 LGHNA and CDR2 YSLEER. The CDR3 loop spans 16 amino acids. The CDR3 DNA reads TGCGCCAGCAGCCACAAGGGAGGGGACAGGGTCTACGAGCAGTACTTC. Translating it yields CASSHKGGDRVYEQYF.

With regard to this clonotype: This may arise from a read error, as a much more abundant clone is one base away. The chain uses TRBV5-1 and TRBJ2-7; 10 bases agree with TRBD1. The CDR3 has 15 residues. Germline V lookup: CDR1 SGHRS, CDR2 YFSETQ. This CDR3 is CVSSRGQGFPYEQYF. For the CDR3, the DNA is TGCGTCAGCAGCCGGGGACAGGGGTTCCCCTACGAGCAGTACTTC.

This clonotype was detected ten times or more. The chain links TRBV12-3 or TRBV12-4 to TRBJ2-6; D is uncertain. This CDR3 region has 15 residues. V lost 2 bases and J lost 0, with 5 bases in between. This CDR3 is CASSLKSSGANVLTF. The DNA of the CDR3 is TGTGCCAGCAGTTTAAAAAGCTCTGGGGCCAACGTCCTGACTTTC.

The chain employs TRBV20-1 and TRBJ1-4; no clear D gene. The CDR3 loop spans 14 amino acids. Germline V gene lookup returns CDR1 DFQATT and CDR2 SNEGSKA (reference sequence). V was trimmed by 6 bases and J by 14 bases, leaving 25 bases between them. DNA of the CDR3: TGCAGTGCCGAGGACGGAAGTTCTGGGATAGGGCTGTTTTTT. Translating it yields CSAEDGSSGIGLFF.

The sample holds many counts of this clonotype. The rearrangement joins TRBV7-9 to TRBJ1-2; D not certain. CDR3 length: 13 amino acids. V was cut by 5 bases and J by 8 bases, with 15 bases left in between. From germline, CDR1 is SEHNR and CDR2 FQNEAQ (reference sequence). As DNA, the CDR3 is TGTGCCAGCAGCCCCGGCCTCAAGAGCGGCTACACCTTC. This codes for CASSPGLKSGYTF.

This clonotype appeared many times. The V call is TRBV2, the J call TRBJ2-2; the D is unclear. Germline V CDR1 and CDR2: SNHLY, FYNNEI. V lost 3 bases and J 8 bases, leaving 10 bases between the germline ends. The CDR3 runs to 13 residues. The CDR3 protein is CASSDTWLGELFF. Here the CDR3 DNA reads TGTGCCAGCAGTGATACATGGTTGGGGGAGCTGTTTTTT.

V is TRBV6-4 and J is TRBJ1-1, with 7 nucleotides matching TRBD1. Germline V gene data show CDR1 as MRHNA and CDR2 as SNTAGT. After removal of 6 bases from V and 5 bases from J, the junction contained 18 bases not matched to a gene. The CDR3 contains 17 residues. The CDR3 DNA is TGTGCCAGCAGAGTCGACAGGGTAGAAAGGGGTAGGACTGAAGCTTTCTTT. Translating gives CASRVDRVERGRTEAFF.

The table lists this clonotype with many counts. This chain uses TRBV5-1 with TRBJ1-3, with a possible D match to TRBD1 (6 bases). Trimming cost V 4 bases and J 0 bases, with 11 bases left between them. This CDR3 is 15 amino acids long. The germline V gene has CDR1 SGHRS and CDR2 YFSETQ. The CDR3 reads CASSMDSGSGNTIYF. The CDR3 nucleotides are TGCGCCAGCAGCATGGACAGTGGCTCTGGAAACACCATATATTTT. Full variable domain (missing parts from reference TRBV5-1 and TRBJ1-3): KAGVTQTPRYLIKTRGQQVTLSCSPISGHRSVSWYQQTPGQGLQFLFEYFSETQRNKGNFPGRFSGRQFSNSRSEMNVSTLELGDSALYLCASSMDSGSGNTIYFGEGSWLTVV.